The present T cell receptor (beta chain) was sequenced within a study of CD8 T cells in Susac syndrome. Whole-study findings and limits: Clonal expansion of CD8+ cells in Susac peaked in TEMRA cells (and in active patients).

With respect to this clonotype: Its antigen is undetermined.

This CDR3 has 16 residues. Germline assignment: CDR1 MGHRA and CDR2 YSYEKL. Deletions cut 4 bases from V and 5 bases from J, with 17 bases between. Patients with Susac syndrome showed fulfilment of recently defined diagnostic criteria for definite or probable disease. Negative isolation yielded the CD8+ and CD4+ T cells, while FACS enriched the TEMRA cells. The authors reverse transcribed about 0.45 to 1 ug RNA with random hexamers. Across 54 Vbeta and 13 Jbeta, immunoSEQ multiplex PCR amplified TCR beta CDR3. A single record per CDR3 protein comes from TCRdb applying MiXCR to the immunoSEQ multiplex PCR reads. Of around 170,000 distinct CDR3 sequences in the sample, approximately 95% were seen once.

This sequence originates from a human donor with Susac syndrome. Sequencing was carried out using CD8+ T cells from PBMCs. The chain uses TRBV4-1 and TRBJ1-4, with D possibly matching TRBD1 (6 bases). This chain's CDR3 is CASSRNPGTRNEKLFF. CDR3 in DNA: TGCGCCAGCAGCCGCAATCCCGGGACAAGGAATGAAAAACTGTTTTTT.